The clone carrying this T cell receptor beta chain was counted only a few times. This sample stems from a study of blood T cell repertoires in COVID-19. Profiling relied on immunoSEQ multiplex PCR, and the TCRdb table lists in-frame clones only, not all of them. Altogether some 150,000 clones are present, more than 80% being singletons, with the ten largest covering roughly 2.2%. This TCR derives from a man aged 65-85 years with acute or convalescent COVID-19. What was sequenced was peripheral blood.

In DNA, the CDR3 is TGCGCCAGCAGCTGGACAGGGATCAATAGCAATCAGCCCCAGCATTTT. This codes for CASSWTGINSNQPQHF. The chain is built from TRBV5-1 and TRBJ1-5; 8 positions agree with TRBD1. The ends lost 3 bases at V and 0 bases at J; junction bases unmatched: 5. In germline, CDR1 is SGHRS, CDR2 YFSETQ. This CDR3 comprises 16 residues.